The sequence of this TCR beta chain was determined in a study of T-cell memory formation after mild COVID-19. Study details: Across donors, TCR clusters were largely donor specific.

Looked up from germline, CDR1 is LGHNA and CDR2 is YSLEER. The length of the CDR3 is 16 residues. Between the trimmed V and J ends, which lost 0 bases and 9 bases, there was a span of 18 bases. From 5'RACE with constant-segment primers came TCR alpha and TCR beta cDNA libraries that carried sample barcodes and UMIs. TCRdb recomputed calls from the 5' RACE reads with MiXCR, one row per CDR3 protein. The sample comprises fewer than 700,000 distinct CDR3 sequences, 20% to 25% of which are singletons, and about 8.4% rests with the top ten. This chain joins TRBV4-3 and TRBJ2-1, with D possibly called TRBD1 or TRBD2 (6 bases each). What was sequenced was PBMCs or a T cell subset sorted from them (not recorded which). This TCR came from an adult woman who had mild COVID-19 (a few samples of this study predate the infection). Cell type and time point are not known. The DNA of the CDR3 is TGCGCCAGCAGCCAAGAAGGGGGGAGTGCCAGGAGTGAGCAGTTCTTC. This sequence encodes CASSQEGGSARSEQFF.